This T cell receptor beta chain was recorded in a study of blood T cell repertoires in COVID-19. The table came from immunoSEQ multiplex PCR; TCRdb's copy has only in-frame clones and leaves some out. The data contain about 230,000 clones, roughly 83% of them singletons. V was pared by 7 bases and J by 3 bases, with 10 bases of the junction left unmatched. Germline-derived CDR1 and CDR2 are SQVTM and ANQGSEA. This CDR3 comprises 15 residues. Sequencing was performed on peripheral blood. This chain joins TRBV29-1 and TRBJ1-3, with 9 bases matching TRBD1. The origin of this receptor is a woman aged 45-65 years with acute or convalescent COVID-19. In DNA form, the CDR3 reads TGCAGCGCCGGACAGGGGTCCGGAGGTGGAAACACCATATATTTT. This encodes CSAGQGSGGGNTIYF.